The entry that follows covers one T cell receptor beta chain sequence. Antigen: not known. CD8+ and CD4+ T cells circulating in blood were sequenced for TCR beta. Treatment-naive patients with stable or active relapsing-remitting disease were the multiple sclerosis controls. Reverse transcription of about 0.45 to 1 ug RNA used random hexamers. Coverage of TCR beta CDR3 amplification by immunoSEQ multiplex PCR extended to 54 Vbeta and 13 Jbeta. TCRdb redid the calling of the immunoSEQ multiplex PCR reads with MiXCR, one entry per CDR3 protein. The sample lists a few hundred thousand distinct CDR3 sequences; around nine tenths were seen once. This sample is part of a study of CD8 T cells in Susac syndrome. Whole-study findings and limits: The authors acknowledged that the study's TCR sequencing and HLA analysis involved relatively few individuals.

The receptor comes from a human donor with multiple sclerosis. Sample: CD8+ T cells from PBMCs.

The CDR3 loop reads CASSDGRGGEQYF. The CDR3 DNA reads TGTGCCAGCAGTGATGGCAGGGGGGGAGAGCAGTACTTC. The V gene is TRBV2, the J gene TRBJ2-7; D possibly matches TRBD1 or TRBD2 (7 bases each). Per germline, CDR1 SNHLY and CDR2 FYNNEI. Trimming shortened V by 3 bases and J by 7 bases, and 13 bases separated the two germline ends. The CDR3 sequence is 13 residues long.